This T cell receptor beta chain appears in the sequencing data of a study of blood T cells in healthy people across ages. Combining a sample-barcoded 5' primer with a J-beta primer mix, a second PCR ran for roughly 7 to 11 cycles. TCRdb reanalysed the 5' RACE reads using MiXCR and keeps one entry per CDR3 protein. In the table there are approximately 760,000 distinct CDR3 sequences, around a quarter of which are singletons. CDR3 length: 15 amino acids. Looked up from germline, CDR1 is SGHDT and CDR2 is YYEEEE. Between the trimmed V and J ends, which lost 4 bases and 0 bases, there was a span of 13 bases. With respect to this clonotype: Its antigen remains unidentified.

Study-wide results and limits: When set beside aged donors, long-lived donors presented more naive CD4+ cells and higher diversity.

The data also belong to a second study, concerning T cells of mothers and their children.

This chain uses TRBV5-6 with TRBJ2-5, with D possibly TRBD2 on 6 matching bases. The sample taken for sequencing was blood. The source is a boy between 10 and 17 years old in good health. The CDR3 DNA reads as TGTGCCAGCAGCCGCAGAGGGAGGTACCAAGAGACCCAGTACTTC. Translation: CASSRRGRYQETQYF. The variable domain in full, with the rest retrieved from reference TRBV5-6 and TRBJ2-5, is DAGVTQSPTHLIKTRGQQVTLRCSPKSGHDTVSWYQQALGQGPQFIFQYYEEEERQRGNFPDRFSGHQFPNYSSELNVNALLLGDSALYLCASSRRGRYQETQYFGPGTRLLVL.